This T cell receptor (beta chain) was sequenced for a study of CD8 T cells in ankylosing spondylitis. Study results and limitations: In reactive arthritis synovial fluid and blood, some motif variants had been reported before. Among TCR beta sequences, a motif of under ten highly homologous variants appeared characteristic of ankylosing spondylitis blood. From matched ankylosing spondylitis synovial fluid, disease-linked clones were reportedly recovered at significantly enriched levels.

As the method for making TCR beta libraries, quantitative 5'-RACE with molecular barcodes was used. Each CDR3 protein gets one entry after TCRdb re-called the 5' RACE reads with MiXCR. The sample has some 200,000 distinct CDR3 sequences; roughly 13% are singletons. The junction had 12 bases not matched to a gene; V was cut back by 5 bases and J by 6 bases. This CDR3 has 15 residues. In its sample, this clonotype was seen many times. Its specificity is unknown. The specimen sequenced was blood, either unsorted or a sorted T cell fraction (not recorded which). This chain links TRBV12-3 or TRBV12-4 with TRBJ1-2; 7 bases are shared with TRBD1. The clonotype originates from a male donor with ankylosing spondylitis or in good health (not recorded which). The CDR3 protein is CASSPAHEGANGYTF. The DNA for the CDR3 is TGTGCCAGCAGTCCCGCCCATGAGGGGGCGAATGGCTACACCTTC.